The 3 T cell receptor beta chains below were found in one sample sequenced in a study of cytomegalovirus exposure and HLA in healthy donors. Amplification used 60 Vbeta primers and 13 Jbeta primers. Assay used: immunoSEQ multiplex PCR; TCRdb lists only in-frame clones, some missing. Counted here are over 50,000 clones, over 75% occurring once; the ten biggest clones make up roughly 1.5%. Sequencing was performed on PBMCs. The source of these receptors is a man younger than 35 in good health and CMV-seronegative.

The chain joins TRBV5-4 to TRBJ1-1; 11 bases match TRBD1. The V segment lost 4 bases and the J segment 4 bases; nucleotides outside the gene matches: 6. The germline gives CDR1 SGHNT, CDR2 YYREEE (reference sequence). This CDR3 comprises 15 residues. This chain's CDR3 is CASSDIGTGGTEAFF. For the CDR3, the DNA is TGTGCCAGCAGCGATATAGGGACAGGGGGCACTGAAGCTTTCTTT.

About this clone: Here the CDR3 omits its conserved ending phenylalanine or tryptophan, so a read error is the likely source. The rearrangement links TRBV29-1 to TRBJ2-3; TRBD2 matches 7 bases. Unmatched junction bases numbered 3, after V lost 7 bases and J lost 2 bases. This CDR3 has 12 residues. Germline-derived CDR1 and CDR2 are SQVTM and ANQGSEA. CDR3 residues: CSERGATDTQYV. The CDR3 nucleotides read TGCAGCGAGCGGGGAGCCACAGATACGCAGTATGTT.

The chain links TRBV25-1 to TRBJ1-1, with D unresolved. Trimming removed 3 bases from V and 9 bases from J, with 14 bases in between. The CDR3 is 13 amino acids. In germline, CDR1 is MGHDK, CDR2 SYGVNS. As DNA, the CDR3 is TGTGCCAGCAGTGACGCACGGAGGTTGCAAGCTTTCTTT. Translation gives CASSDARRLQAFF.